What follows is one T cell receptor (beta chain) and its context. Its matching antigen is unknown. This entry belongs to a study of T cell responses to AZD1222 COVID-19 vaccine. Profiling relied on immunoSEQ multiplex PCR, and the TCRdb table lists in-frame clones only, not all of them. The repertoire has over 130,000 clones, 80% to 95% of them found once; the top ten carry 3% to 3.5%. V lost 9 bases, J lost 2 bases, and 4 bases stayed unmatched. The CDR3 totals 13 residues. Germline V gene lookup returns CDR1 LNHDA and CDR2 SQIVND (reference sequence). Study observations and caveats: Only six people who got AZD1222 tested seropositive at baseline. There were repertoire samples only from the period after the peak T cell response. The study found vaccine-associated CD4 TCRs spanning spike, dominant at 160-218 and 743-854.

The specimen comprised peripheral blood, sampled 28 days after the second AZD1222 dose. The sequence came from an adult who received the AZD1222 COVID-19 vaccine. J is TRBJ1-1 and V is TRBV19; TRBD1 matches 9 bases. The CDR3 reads CASRDRANTEAFF. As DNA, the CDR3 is TGTGCCAGCCGGGACAGGGCCAACACTGAAGCTTTCTTT.